This TCR beta chain is drawn from a study of tumor-infiltrating lymphocytes in primary liver carcinoma. Overall study results and limits: Researchers report that only about 7-24% of top clones turned up in all five tumor regions. A significantly higher top-250-clone fraction was recorded for tumors than for blood (p = 0.039).

The CDR3 is 13 residues long, ends included. CDR1 and CDR2 (germline): MNHEY, SVGEGT. cDNA specific to TCR beta was made from around 530 ng of total RNA, with a constant-region primer employed for priming. ARM-PCR was slightly modified, and three nested multiplex PCR rounds with it gave rise to the TCR beta libraries. Investigators reported that the first two PCR rounds, at around 11 cycles each, used TRBV1-TRBV30 forward primers with a C-beta reverse primer. One entry per CDR3 protein results from TCRdb running MiXCR on the multiplex PCR reads. The sample comprises 65,000 to 80,000 distinct CDR3 sequences, 60% to 75% of which are singletons, and 25% to 30% rests with the top ten. Of note for this clonotype: Its antigen is still unknown. A read error is likely, as this CDR3 ends without the conserved phenylalanine or tryptophan. The limits of the CDR3 on the DNA are not certain, so only TCRdb's listed CDR3 is given.

Investigators took RNA and DNA out together from approximately 22-30 mg of unsorted bulk tissue. The V and J genes are TRBV6-2 or TRBV6-3 and TRBJ2-7; TRBD2 was called by the table and not checked on the DNA. The sequence derives from a man aged 35 to 55 with primary liver carcinoma and hepatitis B virus infection. The sequenced sample was liver tumor tissue from sampling region 4. Subset: tumor region T4, right-lateral pole. This CDR3 is CASSPSSEGREYL.